This TCR beta chain is drawn from a study of radiation and T cells in renal cell carcinoma. The study's findings and limits: No pretreatment tumor biopsies were available for baseline clonotypes. From baseline, blood top tumor clonotypes peaked at 2 weeks post-radiation.

Per germline, CDR1 LNHDA and CDR2 SQIVND (reference sequence). The CDR3 is 16 residues long. V lost 6 bases and J lost 9; bases outside the gene matches: 17. TCRdb keeps only in-frame clones here, not all; method: immunoSEQ multiplex PCR. The sample includes fewer than 90,000 clones, around 85% of them seen just once. Time point: blood 2 weeks post-SBRT. Treatment: 15 Gy SBRT to primary tumor, nephrectomy 4 weeks later. Radiation-treated patients gave blood at baseline, week 2 and week 4. The tumor was a clear cell renal cell carcinoma. To note about this clone: Its antigen remains unidentified.

The sample consisted of blood, taken from a patient whose treatment included radiotherapy and nephrectomy. The clonotype was recovered from a woman in her 50s with renal cell carcinoma. The chain employs TRBV19 and TRBJ2-7; TRBD1 matches 10 bases. CDR3 in DNA: TGTGCCAGTAGCCCGGAAGACCGGGACAGGGGCCTAGTGCAGTACTTC. Residues: CASSPEDRDRGLVQYF.